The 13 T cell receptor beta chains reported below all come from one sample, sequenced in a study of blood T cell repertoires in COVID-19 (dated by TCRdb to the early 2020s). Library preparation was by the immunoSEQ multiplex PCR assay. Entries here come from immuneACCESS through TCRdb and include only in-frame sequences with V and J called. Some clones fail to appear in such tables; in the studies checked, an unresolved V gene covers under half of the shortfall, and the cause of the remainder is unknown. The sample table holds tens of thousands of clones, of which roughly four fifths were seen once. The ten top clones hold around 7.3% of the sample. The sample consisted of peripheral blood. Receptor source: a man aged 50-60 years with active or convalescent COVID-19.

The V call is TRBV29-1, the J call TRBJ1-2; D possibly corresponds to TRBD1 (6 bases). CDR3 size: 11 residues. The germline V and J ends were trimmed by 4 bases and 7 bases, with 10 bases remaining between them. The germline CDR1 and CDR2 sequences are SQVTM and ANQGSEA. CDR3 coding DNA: TGCAGCGTTGCAGGGGTCGGTGGCTACACCTTC. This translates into CSVAGVGGYTF.

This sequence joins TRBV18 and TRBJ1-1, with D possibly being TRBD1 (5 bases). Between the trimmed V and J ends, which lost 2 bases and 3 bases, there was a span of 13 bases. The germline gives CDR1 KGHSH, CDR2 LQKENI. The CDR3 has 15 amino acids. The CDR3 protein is CASSPWLGGDTEAFF. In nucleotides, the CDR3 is TGTGCCAGCTCACCATGGCTCGGGGGAGACACTGAAGCTTTCTTT.

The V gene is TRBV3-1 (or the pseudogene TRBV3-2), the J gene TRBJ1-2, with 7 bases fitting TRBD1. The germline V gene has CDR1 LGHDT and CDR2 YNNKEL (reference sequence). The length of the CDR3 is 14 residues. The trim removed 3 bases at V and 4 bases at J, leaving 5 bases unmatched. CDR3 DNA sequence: TGTGCCAGCAGCCAGCCGGGACAGACCTATGGCTACACCTTC. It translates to CASSQPGQTYGYTF.

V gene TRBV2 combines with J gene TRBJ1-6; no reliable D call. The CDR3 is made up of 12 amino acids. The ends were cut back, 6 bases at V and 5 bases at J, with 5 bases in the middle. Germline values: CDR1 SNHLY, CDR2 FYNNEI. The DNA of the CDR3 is TGTGCCAGCAGCCCGGATAATTCACCCCTCCACTTT. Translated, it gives CASSPDNSPLHF.

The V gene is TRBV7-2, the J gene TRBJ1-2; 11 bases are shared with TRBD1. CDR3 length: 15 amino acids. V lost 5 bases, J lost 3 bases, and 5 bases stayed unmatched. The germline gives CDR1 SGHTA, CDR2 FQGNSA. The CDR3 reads CASSRDRGIYYGYTF. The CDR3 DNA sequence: TGTGCCAGCAGCCGGGACAGGGGGATCTACTATGGCTACACCTTC.

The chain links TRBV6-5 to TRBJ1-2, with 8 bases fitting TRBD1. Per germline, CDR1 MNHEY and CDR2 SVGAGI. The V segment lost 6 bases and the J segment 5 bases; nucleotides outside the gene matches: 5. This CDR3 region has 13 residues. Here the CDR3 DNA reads TGTGCCAGCAGGGAGACAGGGGATTATGGCTACACCTTC. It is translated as CASRETGDYGYTF.

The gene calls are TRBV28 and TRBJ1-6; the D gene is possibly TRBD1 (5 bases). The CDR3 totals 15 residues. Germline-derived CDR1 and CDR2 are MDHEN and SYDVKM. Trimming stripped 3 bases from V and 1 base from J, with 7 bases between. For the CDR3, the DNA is TGTGCCAGCAGTTTTGGGGGGTCCTATAATTCACCCCTCCACTTT. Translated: CASSFGGSYNSPLHF.

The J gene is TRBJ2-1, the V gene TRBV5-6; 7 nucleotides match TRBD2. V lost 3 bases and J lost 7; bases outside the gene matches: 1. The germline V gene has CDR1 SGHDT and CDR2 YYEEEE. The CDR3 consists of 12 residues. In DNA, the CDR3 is TGTGCCAGCAGCTGGACTAGGAATGAGCAGTTCTTC. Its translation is CASSWTRNEQFF.

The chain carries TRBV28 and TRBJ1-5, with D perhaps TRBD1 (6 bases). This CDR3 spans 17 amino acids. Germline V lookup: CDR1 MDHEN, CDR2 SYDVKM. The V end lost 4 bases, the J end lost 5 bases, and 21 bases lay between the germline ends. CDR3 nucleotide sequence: TGTGCCAGCAGTTCCGGGCAGGGGCTAACTATAGATCAGCCCCAGCATTTT. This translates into CASSSGQGLTIDQPQHF.

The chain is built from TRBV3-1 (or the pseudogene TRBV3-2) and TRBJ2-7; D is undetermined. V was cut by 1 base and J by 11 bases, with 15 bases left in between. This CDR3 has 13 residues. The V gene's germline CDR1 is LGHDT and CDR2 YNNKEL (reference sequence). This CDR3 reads CASSQGHRSSKYV. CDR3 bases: TGTGCCAGCAGCCAAGGGCACAGAAGTAGTAAGTACGTC.

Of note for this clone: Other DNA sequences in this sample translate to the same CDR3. The CDR3 coding sequence is TGCGCCAGCAGCTTGGACCCCGGGACGGGAGCCTACGAGCAGTACTTC. Protein product: CASSLDPGTGAYEQYF. V gene TRBV5-1 combines with J gene TRBJ2-7; D is perhaps TRBD2 (6 bases). The germline V gene encodes CDR1 SGHRS and CDR2 YFSETQ. V lost 0 bases, J lost 2 bases, and 15 bases lay in between. The CDR3 extends over 16 amino acids.

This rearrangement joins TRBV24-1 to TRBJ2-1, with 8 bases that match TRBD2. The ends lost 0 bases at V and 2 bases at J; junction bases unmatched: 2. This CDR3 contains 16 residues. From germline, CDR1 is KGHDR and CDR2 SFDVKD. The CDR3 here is CATSDLVAGTYNEQFF. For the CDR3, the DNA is TGTGCCACCAGTGATTTGGTAGCGGGGACCTACAATGAGCAGTTCTTC.

CDR3 nucleotide sequence: TGTGCCAGCAGACGACAGGGCTCTAACTATGGCTACACCTTC. Translating gives CASRRQGSNYGYTF. V gene TRBV6-5 combines with J gene TRBJ1-2; 7 positions agree with TRBD1. V dropped 6 bases and J dropped 0; count of bases not matched to a gene: 4. In germline, CDR1 is MNHEY, CDR2 SVGAGI. The CDR3 loop spans 14 amino acids.